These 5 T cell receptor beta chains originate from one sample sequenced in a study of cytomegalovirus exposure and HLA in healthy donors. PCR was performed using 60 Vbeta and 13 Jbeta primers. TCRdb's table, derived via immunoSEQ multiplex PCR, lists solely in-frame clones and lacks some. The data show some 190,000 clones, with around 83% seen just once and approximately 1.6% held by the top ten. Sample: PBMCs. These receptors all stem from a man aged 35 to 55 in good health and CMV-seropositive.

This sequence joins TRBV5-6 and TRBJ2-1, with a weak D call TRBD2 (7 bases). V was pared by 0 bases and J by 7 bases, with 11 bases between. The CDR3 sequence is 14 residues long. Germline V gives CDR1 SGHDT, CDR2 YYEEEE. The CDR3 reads CASSLGRGLNEQFF. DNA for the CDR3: TGTGCCAGCAGCTTGGGGCGGGGGCTGAATGAGCAGTTCTTC.

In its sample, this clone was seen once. The DNA for the CDR3 is TGTGCCAGCAGGGGTCGGACAGGGGATAGCAATCAGCCCCAGCATTTT. Encoded protein: CASRGRTGDSNQPQHF. The V call is TRBV2, the J call TRBJ1-5, with TRBD1 identical over 9 bases. Trimming removed 6 bases from V and 0 bases from J; junction bases left unmatched: 6. The CDR3 consists of 16 residues. Per germline, CDR1 SNHLY and CDR2 FYNNEI.

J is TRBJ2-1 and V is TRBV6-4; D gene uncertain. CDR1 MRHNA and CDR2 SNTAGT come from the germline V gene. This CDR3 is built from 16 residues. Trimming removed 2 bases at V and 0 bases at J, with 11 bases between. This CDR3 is CASSDRARSSYNEQFF. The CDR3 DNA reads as TGTGCCAGCAGTGACCGAGCTCGGAGCTCCTACAATGAGCAGTTCTTC.

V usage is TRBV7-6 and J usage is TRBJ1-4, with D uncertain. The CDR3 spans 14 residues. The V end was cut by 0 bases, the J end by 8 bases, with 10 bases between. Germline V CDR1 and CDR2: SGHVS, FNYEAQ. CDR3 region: CASSLAPPGEKLFF. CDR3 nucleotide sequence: TGTGCCAGCAGCTTAGCCCCCCCGGGAGAAAAACTGTTTTTT.

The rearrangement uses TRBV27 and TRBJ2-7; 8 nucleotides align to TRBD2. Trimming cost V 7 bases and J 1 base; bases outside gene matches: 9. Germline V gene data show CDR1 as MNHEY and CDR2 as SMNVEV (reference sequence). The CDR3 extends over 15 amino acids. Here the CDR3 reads CASNFIAGRSYEQYF. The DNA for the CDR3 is TGTGCCAGCAACTTTATAGCGGGGAGGTCCTACGAGCAGTACTTC.